These 28 T cell receptor beta chains were all obtained from the same sample, sequenced in a study of T cell responses to AZD1222 COVID-19 vaccine. Some clones are missing from TCRdb's copy, which holds only in-frame ones; the method was immunoSEQ multiplex PCR. The table includes about 140,000 clones, around 90% detected once. Specimen: peripheral blood, collected on day 0 of AZD1222 vaccination. The receptors stem from an adult in good health.

V gene TRBV27 combines with J gene TRBJ2-7; 9 bases map to TRBD2. The CDR3 totals 14 residues. V dropped 5 bases and J dropped 3; count of bases not matched to a gene: 5. In germline, CDR1 is MNHEY, CDR2 SMNVEV (reference sequence). DNA for the CDR3: TGTGCCAGCAGTCCCCAGACTAGCGGCTACGAGCAGTACTTC. The encoded protein is CASSPQTSGYEQYF.

V usage is TRBV5-1 and J usage is TRBJ2-3, with TRBD2 matching 14 bases. Losses at the gene ends were 0 bases for V and 4 bases for J; bases not matched to a gene: 4. Germline values: CDR1 SGHRS, CDR2 YFSETQ. CDR3 length: 17 amino acids. CDR3 sequence reads: CASSLAGLAGAADTQYF. Here the CDR3 DNA reads TGCGCCAGCAGCTTGGCGGGACTAGCGGGAGCGGCAGATACGCAGTATTTT.

The chain couples TRBV4-1 to TRBJ2-7, with D perhaps matching TRBD2 (7 bases). The V gene's germline CDR1 is MGHRA and CDR2 YSYEKL. The V and J ends lost 1 base and 1 base respectively, with 14 bases between them. The CDR3 sequence is 16 residues long. Written as DNA, the CDR3 is TGCGCCAGCAGCCAAGTGGGGGGAGGGACATCCTACGAGCAGTACTTC. It is translated as CASSQVGGGTSYEQYF.

J is TRBJ2-1 and V is TRBV18; the D gene is possibly TRBD1 (5 bases). The V gene's germline CDR1 is KGHSH and CDR2 LQKENI. This CDR3 spans 14 amino acids. V dropped 8 bases and J dropped 5 bases, with 16 bases sitting between them. The CDR3 loop is CASHTREEDNEQFF. CDR3 DNA sequence: TGTGCCAGCCATACCAGGGAAGAAGACAATGAGCAGTTCTTC. Together with reference TRBV18 and TRBJ2-1, the CDR3 gives the full variable domain: NAGVMQNPRHLVRRRGQEARLRCSPMKGHSHVYWYRQLPEEGLKFMVYLQKENIIDESGMPKERFSAEFPKEGPSILRIQQVVRGDSAAYFCASHTREEDNEQFFGPGTRLTVL.

The genes are TRBV5-1 and TRBJ2-2, with 8 positions matching TRBD2. V shed 5 bases, J shed 4 bases, and the junction held 7 bases outside the gene matches. The CDR3 sequence is 15 residues long. In germline, CDR1 is SGHRS, CDR2 YFSETQ. CDR3 loop: CASRTAGGPTGELFF. The CDR3 coding sequence is TGCGCCAGCAGAACCGCGGGGGGTCCCACCGGGGAGCTGTTTTTT.

The rearrangement uses TRBV19 and TRBJ1-3; perhaps TRBD1 as D (5 bases). Germline V gene data show CDR1 as LNHDA and CDR2 as SQIVND (reference sequence). The CDR3 length is 16 residues. The V end was cut by 3 bases, the J end by 4 bases, with 16 bases between. The CDR3 nucleotides read TGTGCCAGTAGTATCGGACACCTCTCCGGCGGAAACACCATATATTTT. This translates into CASSIGHLSGGNTIYF.

The chain recombines TRBV6-4 with TRBJ2-2, with 10 bases lining up with TRBD2. The CDR3 is made up of 16 amino acids. Germline V gene sequence: CDR1 MRHNA, CDR2 SNTAGT. The V gene end was trimmed by 0 bases and the J gene end by 4 bases; junction bases not matched to a gene: 2. The CDR3 sequence is CASSDSASGSTGELFF. CDR3 nucleotide sequence: TGTGCCAGCAGTGACTCGGCTAGCGGGAGCACCGGGGAGCTGTTTTTT.

This clone was detected once. The chain has TRBV5-4 and TRBJ1-2; 7 nucleotides agree with TRBD1. The V gene end was trimmed by 5 bases and the J gene end by 2 bases; junction bases not matched to a gene: 15. Looked up from germline, CDR1 is SGHNT and CDR2 is YYREEE (reference sequence). This CDR3 is built from 17 residues. DNA of the CDR3: TGTGCCAGCAGGACCGACAGGGTTTGGGAGATCAACTATGGCTACACCTTC. Translation gives CASRTDRVWEINYGYTF. Supplemented by reference TRBV5-4 and TRBJ1-2, the full variable domain reads ETGVTQSPTHLIKTRGQQVTLRCSSQSGHNTVSWYQQALGQGPQFIFQYYREEENGRGNFPPRFSGLQFPNYSSELNVNALELDDSALYLCASRTDRVWEINYGYTFGSGTRLTVV.

By frequency in the sample, this clone is medium-sized (0.01 to 0.1%). The CDR3 DNA is TGTGCCATCAGCGGGGCGGCGGGAGGGCCGTCCTACGAGCAGTACTTC. This gives the protein CAISGAAGGPSYEQYF. This rearrangement joins TRBV10-3 to TRBJ2-7, with TRBD2 matching over 9 bases. The germline V gene encodes CDR1 ENHRY and CDR2 SYGVKD. The CDR3 sequence is 16 residues long. The V gene end was trimmed by 6 bases and the J gene end by 1 base; junction bases not matched to a gene: 10.

The rearrangement links TRBV29-1 to TRBJ1-3, with D maybe TRBD1 (6 bases). CDR1 and CDR2 from the germline V gene are SQVTM and ANQGSEA. Trimming left V 6 bases short and J 2 bases short, with 14 bases between. The CDR3 length is 14 residues. CDR3 protein: CSVSNRAPGNTIYF. Here the CDR3 DNA reads TGCAGCGTATCCAACAGGGCACCTGGAAACACCATATATTTT.

This sequence joins TRBV11-2 and TRBJ2-7; D is unresolved. The CDR3 is made up of 14 amino acids. CDR1 is SGHAT, CDR2 FQNNGV, per germline. V was clipped by 1 base and J by 2 bases, with 9 bases between them. This chain's CDR3 is CASSLGSLAYEQYF. As DNA, the CDR3 is TGTGCCAGCAGCTTAGGGTCCCTGGCCTACGAGCAGTACTTC.

The gene calls are TRBV7-2 and TRBJ2-7; 10 bases are shared with TRBD2. The germline V gene encodes CDR1 SGHTA and CDR2 FQGNSA. This CDR3 is 16 amino acids long. J gave up 2 bases and V 3 bases, and 7 bases lay outside the gene matches. The CDR3 spells CASSFGMSGRAYEQYF. CDR3 in DNA: TGTGCCAGCAGCTTTGGAATGAGCGGGAGGGCCTACGAGCAGTACTTC.

V usage is TRBV27 and J usage is TRBJ2-1; perhaps TRBD2 as D (6 bases). Germline assignment: CDR1 MNHEY and CDR2 SMNVEV (reference sequence). V lost 4 bases and J 7 bases, leaving 8 bases between the germline ends. This CDR3 contains 12 residues. The CDR3 DNA follows: TGTGCCAGCAGTTCGGGACTTAATGAGCAGTTCTTC. Its translation is CASSSGLNEQFF.

The genes are TRBV29-1 and TRBJ2-7; D is unclear. Germline CDR1 and CDR2: SQVTM and ANQGSEA. V dropped 6 bases and J dropped 6 bases, with 21 bases sitting between them. The length of the CDR3 is 14 residues. The CDR3: CSVAGPDGPGEQYF. CDR3 nucleotide sequence: TGCAGCGTCGCCGGACCTGACGGACCGGGCGAGCAGTACTTC.

This CDR3 is CASSYRGEQYF. Here the CDR3 DNA reads TGTGCCAGTTCCTATAGAGGGGAGCAGTACTTC. The gene calls are TRBV19 and TRBJ2-7; weak D call: TRBD2 (5 bases). Between the trimmed V and J ends, which lost 8 bases and 7 bases, there was a span of 12 bases. Per germline, CDR1 LNHDA and CDR2 SQIVND (reference sequence). The CDR3 spans 11 residues.

This clone was seen only once. This chain links TRBV7-8 with TRBJ1-5, with D perhaps matching TRBD1 (5 bases). The CDR3 covers 16 residues. CDR1 and CDR2 from the germline V gene are SGHVS and FQNEAQ. Deletions cut 5 bases from V and 3 bases from J, with 17 bases between. CDR3 nucleotides: TGTGCCAGCAGCAACGACAGAATCGGGTTCAATCAGCCCCAGCATTTT. It specifies CASSNDRIGFNQPQHF.

CDR3 in DNA: TGTGCCAGCGGATTCACCTACGAGCAGTACTTC. As protein: CASGFTYEQYF. The rearrangement uses TRBV28 and TRBJ2-7; D is unresolved. V was clipped by 8 bases and J by 2 bases, with 7 bases between them. Germline V lookup: CDR1 MDHEN, CDR2 SYDVKM. This CDR3 has 11 residues.

The rearrangement links TRBV5-1 to TRBJ1-1, with D perhaps matching TRBD1 (6 bases). V dropped 7 bases and J dropped 5 bases, with 18 bases sitting between them. The CDR3 extends over 14 amino acids. CDR1 is SGHRS, CDR2 YFSETQ, per germline. In DNA, the CDR3 is TGCGCCAGCCGGGACAAAACCATGAGTACTGAAGCTTTCTTT. This gives the protein CASRDKTMSTEAFF.

V usage is TRBV5-1 and J usage is TRBJ1-1, with a tentative D call TRBD1 (5 bases). This CDR3 has 14 residues. The germline V gene has CDR1 SGHRS and CDR2 YFSETQ. V dropped 7 bases and J dropped 0 bases, with 13 bases sitting between them. The chain's CDR3 is CASREGPLNTEAFF. CDR3 bases: TGCGCCAGCCGAGAGGGGCCTTTGAACACTGAAGCTTTCTTT.

The rearrangement links TRBV13 to TRBJ1-1; no firm D call. The germline V gene has CDR1 PRHDT and CDR2 FYEKMQ (reference sequence). V gave up 4 bases and J gave up 10 bases, with 10 bases separating them. The length of the CDR3 is 11 residues. The CDR3 DNA reads TGTGCCAGCAGCTCTAGGACGGTAGCTTTCTTT. Its translation: CASSSRTVAFF.

The rearrangement joins TRBV5-1 to TRBJ2-5; 8 nucleotides match TRBD2. The V gene's germline CDR1 is SGHRS and CDR2 YFSETQ. J lost 5 bases, V lost 1 base, and 7 bases had no gene match. This CDR3 has 15 residues. Here the CDR3 DNA reads TGCGCCAGCAGCTTGACCGGGAGGGCTGAGGAGACCCAGTACTTC. This sequence encodes CASSLTGRAEETQYF.

The CDR3, as DNA: TGTGCCTGGAGTGTACAAGGGGGTTATCAGCCCCAGCATTTT. It specifies CAWSVQGGYQPQHF. The rearrangement links TRBV30 to TRBJ1-5; D possibly corresponds to TRBD1 (6 bases). V lost 0 bases to trimming and J lost 5 bases, with 11 bases between them. The length of the CDR3 is 14 residues. Germline CDR1 reads GTSNPN; CDR2 reads SVGIG (reference sequence).

The chain recombines TRBV3-1 (or the pseudogene TRBV3-2) with TRBJ2-5, with 10 bases that match TRBD2. The germline CDR1 and CDR2 sequences are LGHDT and YNNKEL (reference sequence). This CDR3 contains 19 residues. The J segment lost 9 bases and the V segment lost 4 bases, leaving 23 bases of the junction unmatched. The CDR3: CASSLSSGLAARQRSAQYF. DNA for the CDR3: TGTGCCAGCAGCCTAAGTTCTGGACTAGCGGCCCGCCAACGATCGGCCCAGTACTTC.

The V gene is TRBV3-1 (or the pseudogene TRBV3-2), the J gene TRBJ2-3, with 13 bases identical to TRBD2. The ends lost 3 bases at V and 4 bases at J; junction bases unmatched: 4. The germline V gene has CDR1 LGHDT and CDR2 YNNKEL (reference sequence). The length of the CDR3 is 16 residues. CDR3 DNA sequence: TGTGCCAGCAGCCAGACTAGCGGGAGGAAAGCAGATACGCAGTATTTT. Translation gives CASSQTSGRKADTQYF.

This clone ranks as medium-sized (0.01 to 0.1%). V and J are TRBV7-9 and TRBJ2-1, with unresolved D. Trimming pared 5 bases from V and 6 bases from J, leaving 17 bases between. The CDR3 sequence is 15 residues long. The germline gives CDR1 SEHNR, CDR2 FQNEAQ (reference sequence). Here the CDR3 DNA reads TGTGCCAGCAGCCACTGGGCGGATGTACGCAATGAGCAGTTCTTC. Translation: CASSHWADVRNEQFF.

This chain links TRBV7-2 with TRBJ1-1, with D possibly being TRBD1 (6 bases). The CDR3 totals 13 residues. Per germline, CDR1 SGHTA and CDR2 FQGNSA. V was trimmed by 1 base and J by 7 bases, leaving 10 bases between them. CDR3 residues: CASSLDRVDEAFF. The CDR3 DNA sequence: TGTGCCAGCAGCTTAGACAGGGTTGATGAAGCTTTCTTT.

The J gene is TRBJ1-5, the V gene TRBV10-3, with a possible D match to TRBD1 (5 bases). V gave up 0 bases and J gave up 3 bases, with 9 bases separating them. The CDR3 sequence is 15 residues long. CDR1 is ENHRY, CDR2 SYGVKD, per germline. CDR3 loop: CAISESGTINQPQHF. CDR3 sequence (DNA): TGTGCCATCAGTGAGTCTGGGACCATCAATCAGCCCCAGCATTTT.

J is TRBJ1-2 and V is TRBV6-5; unclear D gene. Per germline, CDR1 MNHEY and CDR2 SVGAGI. The CDR3 sequence is 14 residues long. The V and J ends lost 2 bases and 1 base respectively, with 8 bases between them. The CDR3 DNA reads as TGTGCCAGCAGTTACCTTCCTGATAACTATGGCTACACCTTC. Its translation is CASSYLPDNYGYTF.